This is a list of T cell receptor beta chains from one sample in a study of CD8 T cells in Susac syndrome. MiXCR, applied by TCRdb to the immunoSEQ multiplex PCR reads, yields one record per CDR3 protein. Here the sample spans approximately 110,000 distinct CDR3 sequences, more than 85% being singletons. Sequencing input: CD8+ T cells from PBMCs. These receptors all stem from a human donor with multiple sclerosis. Each CDR3 is given with its conserved first and last residue. The D gene is left open where the match is weak. Where a row states a size, it is once, few, many or the class of an expanded clone; other rows omit it.

v_call: TRBV6-1
clone_size: -
d_call: -
j_call: TRBJ2-3
cdr3_aa: CASEELLTDTQYF
cdr3_nt: TGTGCCAGTGAAGAGCTACTCACAGATACGCAGTATTTT

v_call: TRBV4-1
clone_size: -
d_call: -
j_call: TRBJ2-1
cdr3_aa: CASSQDTGLREQFF
cdr3_nt: TGCGCCAGCAGCCAAGATACGGGCCTGCGTGAGCAGTTCTTC

v_call: TRBV3-1
clone_size: -
d_call: -
j_call: TRBJ2-7
cdr3_aa: CASSQDLRGSSSYEQYF
cdr3_nt: TGTGCCAGCAGCCAAGATCTTCGCGGCAGCTCCTCCTACGAGCAGTACTTC

v_call: TRBV4-2
clone_size: few
d_call: -
j_call: TRBJ2-3
cdr3_aa: CASSPTGDTQYF
cdr3_nt: TGTGCCAGCAGCCCTACAGGGGATACGCAGTATTTT

v_call: TRBV30
clone_size: once
d_call: -
j_call: TRBJ2-5
cdr3_aa: CAWSVRVRGLETQYF
cdr3_nt: TGTGCCTGGAGTGTACGGGTCAGGGGTTTAGAGACCCAGTACTTC

v_call: TRBV9
clone_size: -
d_call: TRBD2
j_call: TRBJ2-5
cdr3_aa: CASSTSEKTQYF
cdr3_nt: TGTGCCAGCAGCACTAGCGAGAAGACCCAGTACTTC

v_call: TRBV15
clone_size: -
d_call: -
j_call: TRBJ1-1
cdr3_aa: CATSRDRNMNTEAFF
cdr3_nt: TGTGCCACCAGCAGAGACAGGAACATGAACACTGAAGCTTTCTTT

v_call: TRBV19
clone_size: -
d_call: -
j_call: TRBJ1-5
cdr3_aa: CASRPGRDSNQPQHF
cdr3_nt: TGTGCCAGTAGGCCGGGACGGGATAGCAATCAGCCCCAGCATTTT

v_call: TRBV23-1
clone_size: -
d_call: -
j_call: TRBJ2-1
cdr3_aa: CASSPVTISSYNEQFF
cdr3_nt: TGCGCCAGCAGCCCCGTGACTATCTCCTCCTACAATGAGCAGTTCTTC

v_call: TRBV12-3/TRBV12-4
clone_size: -
d_call: -
j_call: TRBJ2-7
cdr3_aa: CASSFRQFAEQYF
cdr3_nt: TGTGCCAGCAGTTTTCGGCAGTTTGCCGAGCAGTACTTC

v_call: TRBV7-8
clone_size: once
d_call: -
j_call: TRBJ2-1
cdr3_aa: CASSWSSGYNEQFF
cdr3_nt: TGTGCCAGCAGCTGGAGTAGCGGCTACAATGAGCAGTTCTTC

v_call: TRBV2
clone_size: -
d_call: TRBD2
j_call: TRBJ2-1
cdr3_aa: CALSGGAVNEQFF
cdr3_nt: TGTGCCCTCAGCGGGGGGGCCGTTAATGAGCAGTTCTTC

v_call: TRBV2
clone_size: few
d_call: -
j_call: TRBJ1-1
cdr3_aa: CASSPYGTEAFF
cdr3_nt: TGTGCCAGCAGTCCCTACGGCACTGAAGCTTTCTTT

v_call: TRBV29-1
clone_size: -
d_call: -
j_call: TRBJ1-3
cdr3_aa: CSAELRNLWPGNTIYF
cdr3_nt: TGCAGCGCTGAGCTACGGAACCTCTGGCCTGGAAACACCATATATTTT

v_call: TRBV7-2
clone_size: -
d_call: -
j_call: TRBJ1-1
cdr3_aa: CASSRPRTEAFF
cdr3_nt: TGTGCCAGCAGCCGACCCCGGACTGAAGCTTTCTTT

v_call: TRBV7-9
clone_size: -
d_call: -
j_call: TRBJ1-6
cdr3_aa: CASSPRGGYYNSPLHF
cdr3_nt: TGTGCCAGCAGCCCCCGAGGGGGTTACTATAATTCACCCCTCCACTTT

v_call: TRBV4-1
clone_size: -
d_call: -
j_call: TRBJ1-3
cdr3_aa: CASSQDRGGGGNTIYF
cdr3_nt: TGCGCCAGCAGCCAAGATCGTGGGGGAGGAGGAAACACCATATATTTT

v_call: TRBV7-9
clone_size: -
d_call: TRBD2
j_call: TRBJ2-1
cdr3_aa: CASSLSVSGGNEQFF
cdr3_nt: TGTGCCAGCAGCTTAAGTGTAAGCGGGGGTAATGAGCAGTTCTTC

v_call: TRBV12-3/TRBV12-4
clone_size: -
d_call: -
j_call: TRBJ1-2
cdr3_aa: CASSIFGTPKDGYTF
cdr3_nt: TGTGCCAGCAGTATATTCGGGACCCCTAAGGATGGCTACACCTTC

v_call: TRBV11-3
clone_size: -
d_call: TRBD2
j_call: TRBJ2-1
cdr3_aa: CASSSGLAGGSDEQFF
cdr3_nt: TGTGCCAGCAGCTCGGGACTAGCGGGGGGCTCAGATGAGCAGTTCTTC

v_call: TRBV29-1
clone_size: -
d_call: -
j_call: TRBJ1-2
cdr3_aa: CSDIGGLYHYGYTF
cdr3_nt: TGCAGCGATATAGGGGGTTTGTATCACTATGGCTACACCTTC

v_call: TRBV6-6
clone_size: -
d_call: -
j_call: TRBJ1-2
cdr3_aa: CASSYSTHNGYTF
cdr3_nt: TGTGCCAGCAGTTACTCGACGCATAATGGCTACACCTTC

v_call: TRBV24-1
clone_size: -
d_call: -
j_call: TRBJ1-1
cdr3_aa: CATGDKGTEAFF
cdr3_nt: TGTGCCACCGGGGATAAGGGCACTGAAGCTTTCTTT

v_call: TRBV2
clone_size: -
d_call: TRBD2
j_call: TRBJ2-1
cdr3_aa: CASSELAGAYNEQFF
cdr3_nt: TGTGCCAGCAGCGAACTAGCGGGGGCCTACAATGAGCAGTTCTTC

v_call: TRBV4-1
clone_size: -
d_call: -
j_call: TRBJ2-3
cdr3_aa: CASSPPGPYTDTQYF
cdr3_nt: TGCGCCAGCAGCCCCCCGGGACCGTACACAGATACGCAGTATTTT

v_call: TRBV7-3
clone_size: -
d_call: -
j_call: TRBJ2-1
cdr3_aa: CASSLTMGDTYNEQFF
cdr3_nt: TGTGCCAGCAGCTTAACAATGGGGGATACCTACAATGAGCAGTTCTTC

v_call: TRBV9
clone_size: -
d_call: -
j_call: TRBJ2-7
cdr3_aa: CASSLQAGPYEQYF
cdr3_nt: TGTGCCAGCAGCCTCCAGGCCGGACCCTACGAGCAGTACTTC

v_call: TRBV27
clone_size: -
d_call: -
j_call: TRBJ1-1
cdr3_aa: CASSPLAGGMNTEAFF
cdr3_nt: TGTGCCAGCAGTCCTCTCGCGGGGGGGATGAACACTGAAGCTTTCTTT

v_call: TRBV6-2/TRBV6-3
clone_size: -
d_call: TRBD1
j_call: TRBJ2-7
cdr3_aa: CASSHLPDRSYEQYF
cdr3_nt: TGTGCCAGCAGCCACCTCCCGGACAGGAGCTACGAGCAGTACTTC

v_call: TRBV5-1
clone_size: -
d_call: -
j_call: TRBJ1-1
cdr3_aa: CASSLGGSTEAFF
cdr3_nt: TGCGCCAGCAGCTTGGGAGGGAGCACTGAAGCTTTCTTT

v_call: TRBV9
clone_size: -
d_call: -
j_call: TRBJ1-4
cdr3_aa: CASSVGQNNEKLFF
cdr3_nt: TGTGCCAGCAGCGTAGGACAGAATAATGAAAAACTGTTTTTT

v_call: TRBV6-5
clone_size: -
d_call: -
j_call: TRBJ2-3
cdr3_aa: CASSNHQADTQYF
cdr3_nt: TGTGCCAGCAGTAACCACCAGGCAGATACGCAGTATTTT

v_call: TRBV12-3/TRBV12-4
clone_size: -
d_call: TRBD1
j_call: TRBJ1-1
cdr3_aa: CASSTGGGNTEAFF
cdr3_nt: TGTGCCAGCAGTACAGGGGGCGGGAACACTGAAGCTTTCTTT

v_call: TRBV7-9
clone_size: -
d_call: -
j_call: TRBJ2-7
cdr3_aa: CASSLEPGYEQYF
cdr3_nt: TGTGCCAGCAGCTTAGAGCCGGGCTACGAGCAGTACTTC

v_call: TRBV5-1
clone_size: -
d_call: -
j_call: TRBJ2-1
cdr3_aa: CASSLAPDSSWNEQFF
cdr3_nt: TGCGCCAGCAGCTTGGCCCCGGACAGCTCTTGGAATGAGCAGTTCTTC

v_call: TRBV5-1
clone_size: once
d_call: -
j_call: TRBJ2-6
cdr3_aa: CASSLGRASGANVLTF
cdr3_nt: TGCGCCAGCAGCTTGGGCCGGGCTTCTGGGGCCAACGTCCTGACTTTC

v_call: TRBV5-1
clone_size: -
d_call: TRBD2
j_call: TRBJ2-3
cdr3_aa: CASSLDRGRAPSTDTQYF
cdr3_nt: TGCGCCAGCAGCTTGGACCGCGGGAGGGCACCTAGCACAGATACGCAGTATTTT

v_call: TRBV5-1
clone_size: -
d_call: TRBD1
j_call: TRBJ1-4
cdr3_aa: CASSLGDRATNEKLFF
cdr3_nt: TGCGCCAGCAGCTTGGGGGACAGGGCCACTAATGAAAAACTGTTTTTT

v_call: TRBV6-4
clone_size: -
d_call: -
j_call: TRBJ2-1
cdr3_aa: CASSPEAGTWDEQFF
cdr3_nt: TGTGCCAGCAGTCCCGAAGCGGGTACTTGGGATGAGCAGTTCTTC

v_call: TRBV27
clone_size: -
d_call: TRBD2
j_call: TRBJ2-1
cdr3_aa: CASSPWGGVAVSSYNEQFF
cdr3_nt: TGTGCCAGCAGTCCATGGGGGGGGGTCGCAGTAAGCTCCTACAATGAGCAGTTCTTC

v_call: TRBV2
clone_size: once
d_call: -
j_call: TRBJ1-3
cdr3_aa: CASREVILGAGNTIYF
cdr3_nt: TGTGCCAGCAGGGAAGTGATCCTCGGGGCTGGAAACACCATATATTTT

v_call: TRBV2
clone_size: -
d_call: -
j_call: TRBJ2-4
cdr3_aa: CASSRNSLAKNTQYF
cdr3_nt: TGTGCCAGCAGTCGTAATAGTTTAGCCAAAAACACTCAGTACTTC

v_call: TRBV24-1
clone_size: -
d_call: TRBD1
j_call: TRBJ2-1
cdr3_aa: CATSERGQGISYNEQFF
cdr3_nt: TGTGCCACCAGTGAGAGGGGACAGGGAATTTCCTACAATGAGCAGTTCTTC

v_call: TRBV6-1
clone_size: -
d_call: -
j_call: TRBJ2-7
cdr3_aa: CASSVWGAYEQYF
cdr3_nt: TGTGCCAGCAGTGTCTGGGGGGCCTACGAGCAGTACTTC

v_call: TRBV7-2
clone_size: once
d_call: -
j_call: TRBJ2-7
cdr3_aa: CATRGRAYSYEQYF
cdr3_nt: TGTGCCACCCGGGGGCGGGCCTACTCCTACGAGCAGTACTTC

v_call: TRBV4-1
clone_size: -
d_call: TRBD1
j_call: TRBJ2-2
cdr3_aa: CASSHPGQGVNTGELFF
cdr3_nt: TGCGCCAGCAGCCACCCCGGACAGGGGGTGAACACCGGGGAGCTGTTTTTT

v_call: TRBV4-1
clone_size: once
d_call: TRBD2
j_call: TRBJ2-1
cdr3_aa: CASSVTSGSSYNEQFF
cdr3_nt: TGCGCCAGCAGCGTAACTAGCGGGAGTTCCTACAATGAGCAGTTCTTC

v_call: TRBV7-8
clone_size: -
d_call: -
j_call: TRBJ2-6
cdr3_aa: CASSLTGVSGANVLTF
cdr3_nt: TGTGCCAGCAGCTTAACCGGGGTCTCTGGGGCCAACGTCCTGACTTTC

v_call: TRBV2
clone_size: -
d_call: -
j_call: TRBJ2-5
cdr3_aa: CASSEAFSLETQYF
cdr3_nt: TGTGCCAGCAGTGAAGCGTTCAGCTTAGAGACCCAGTACTTC

v_call: TRBV28
clone_size: -
d_call: TRBD1
j_call: TRBJ2-5
cdr3_aa: CASSSTLRTGRETQYF
cdr3_nt: TGTGCCAGCAGCTCCACCCTGAGGACAGGGAGGGAGACCCAGTACTTC